These 12 T cell receptor beta chains came from one sample sequenced in a study of blood T cell repertoires in COVID-19. Clones were read by immunoSEQ multiplex PCR, and TCRdb kept only the in-frame ones, dropping some. Counted here are 250,000 to 300,000 clones, approximately 81% occurring once; the ten biggest clones make up more than 6.5%. Sequencing used PBMCs or T cells enriched from blood (not recorded which). The receptors derive from a woman aged 45-65 years who had been exposed to COVID-19.

The chain carries TRBV6-5 and TRBJ2-1, with D perhaps matching TRBD1 (5 bases). V shed 2 bases and J shed 5 bases, with 16 bases lying between them. CDR3 length: 16 residues. From germline, CDR1 is MNHEY and CDR2 SVGAGI. In DNA, the CDR3 is TGTGCCAGCAGTTACCGTCGCCAGACAGTTAACAATGAGCAGTTCTTC. It encodes CASSYRRQTVNNEQFF.

This clone was counted a few times. The chain joins TRBV29-1 to TRBJ1-2; maybe TRBD1 (6 bases). V gave up 3 bases and J gave up 8 bases, with 16 bases separating them. This CDR3 region has 13 residues. Germline CDR1 reads SQVTM; CDR2 reads ANQGSEA. The CDR3 sequence is CSVDNRASGGYTF. The CDR3 coding sequence is TGCAGCGTTGATAACAGGGCGTCAGGGGGCTACACCTTC.

The chain couples TRBV2 to TRBJ2-2; D is uncertain. The CDR3 has 14 residues. The germline V and J ends were trimmed by 0 bases and 7 bases, with 9 bases remaining between them. In germline, CDR1 is SNHLY, CDR2 FYNNEI. Written as DNA, the CDR3 is TGTGCCAGCAGTGAAGCTCTCCGTAGCGGGGAGCTGTTTTTT. Translated: CASSEALRSGELFF. Variable domain in full (rest from reference TRBV2 and TRBJ2-2): EPEVTQTPSHQVTQMGQEVILRCVPISNHLYFYWYRQILGQKVEFLVSFYNNEISEKSEIFDDQFSVERPDGSNFTLKIRSTKLEDSAMYFCASSEALRSGELFFGEGSRLTVL.

The chain has TRBV6-2 or TRBV6-3 and TRBJ1-1; 8 nucleotides agree with TRBD1. This CDR3 has 13 residues. The germline gives CDR1 MNHEY, CDR2 SVGEGT. With 6 bases clipped from V and 7 bases from J, the junction kept 7 bases outside the gene matches. The CDR3 sequence is CASSLDRGFEAFF. The CDR3 DNA reads as TGTGCCAGCAGCTTAGACAGGGGTTTTGAAGCTTTCTTT.

The CDR3 here is CSVATGVTNSPLHF. DNA for the CDR3: TGCAGCGTTGCGACAGGGGTTACTAATTCACCCCTCCACTTT. V and J are TRBV29-1 and TRBJ1-6, with 8 bases that match TRBD1. The CDR3 runs 14 residues. Germline assignment: CDR1 SQVTM and CDR2 ANQGSEA. The V and J ends lost 4 bases and 6 bases, in that order; junction bases with no gene match: 5.

The chain carries TRBV6-2 or TRBV6-3 and TRBJ2-7; 7 nucleotides agree with TRBD1. V was pared by 2 bases and J by 7 bases, with 14 bases of the junction left unmatched. Germline assignment: CDR1 MNHEY and CDR2 SVGEGT. CDR3 length: 16 residues. The CDR3 DNA reads as TGTGCCAGCAGTTACCCCATACTGAAGGCAGGGGGTGAGCAGTACTTC. It encodes CASSYPILKAGGEQYF.

The gene calls are TRBV5-6 and TRBJ1-3; weak D call: TRBD1 (6 bases). The CDR3 runs to 13 residues. Germline loops: CDR1 SGHDT, CDR2 YYEEEE. V lost 3 bases, J lost 10 bases, and 14 bases lay in between. The CDR3 sequence is CASSSSGTTTIYF. CDR3 nucleotide sequence: TGTGCCAGCAGCTCTTCCGGGACAACGACCATATATTTT. The variable domain in full, completed from reference TRBV5-6 and TRBJ1-3, reads DAGVTQSPTHLIKTRGQQVTLRCSPKSGHDTVSWYQQALGQGPQFIFQYYEEEERQRGNFPDRFSGHQFPNYSSELNVNALLLGDSALYLCASSSSGTTTIYFGEGSWLTVV.

CDR3 loop: CASRGPGSYEQYF. CDR3 sequence (DNA): TGTGCCAGTAGAGGTCCAGGCTCCTACGAGCAGTACTTC. This chain links TRBV19 with TRBJ2-7; D ambiguous. The CDR3 runs to 13 residues. Germline V gene lookup returns CDR1 LNHDA and CDR2 SQIVND (reference sequence). V lost 6 bases to trimming and J lost 0 bases, with 9 bases between them.

The chain is built from TRBV27 and TRBJ2-3, with D possibly matching TRBD2 (6 bases). V lost 6 bases and J 0 bases, leaving 10 bases between the germline ends. CDR1 and CDR2 from the germline V gene are MNHEY and SMNVEV (reference sequence). This CDR3 has 14 amino acids. The CDR3 here is CASSRDSSTDTQYF. DNA for the CDR3: TGTGCCAGCAGCCGGGACTCGAGCACAGATACGCAGTATTTT.

V and J are TRBV25-1 and TRBJ1-6; 10 bases line up with TRBD1. The CDR3 runs 14 residues. J was trimmed by 7 bases and V by 6 bases; bases with no gene match: 3. CDR1 is MGHDK and CDR2 is SYGVNS in the germline V gene. This chain's CDR3 is CASRGDRGNSPLHF. In nucleotides, the CDR3 is TGTGCCAGCAGGGGGGACAGGGGAAATTCACCCCTCCACTTT.

The J gene is TRBJ1-1, the V gene TRBV5-1; tentative D call: TRBD1 (5 bases). Trimming stripped 4 bases from V and 5 bases from J, with 18 bases between. Looked up from germline, CDR1 is SGHRS and CDR2 is YFSETQ. This CDR3 contains 15 residues. CDR3 DNA: TGCGCCAGCAGCGCCAGGGATTTTGGGGGGACTGAAGCTTTCTTT. Translating it yields CASSARDFGGTEAFF.

This chain joins TRBV21-1 and TRBJ1-6. TRBV21-1 is recorded as a pseudogene. CDR3 size: 18 residues. The CDR3 DNA follows: TGTGCCAGCAGCATCAGAGGGGCTCGGAGGGCCCCGAATTCACCCCTCCACTTT. Amino acids: CASSIRGARRAPNSPLHF.